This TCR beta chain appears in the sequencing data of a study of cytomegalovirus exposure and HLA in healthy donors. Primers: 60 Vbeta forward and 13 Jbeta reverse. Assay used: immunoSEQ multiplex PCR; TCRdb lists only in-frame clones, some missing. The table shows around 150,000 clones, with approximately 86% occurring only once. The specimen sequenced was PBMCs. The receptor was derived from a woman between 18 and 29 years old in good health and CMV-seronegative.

CDR3 sequence reads: CASSGDTPVRYNEQFF. CDR3 nucleotides: TGTGCCAGCAGCGGGGACACCCCGGTACGATACAATGAGCAGTTCTTC. The chain carries TRBV5-6 and TRBJ2-1, with a weak D call TRBD1 (6 bases). The CDR3 contains 16 residues. Per the germline V gene, CDR1 is SGHDT and CDR2 is YYEEEE. Trimming stripped 4 bases from V and 4 bases from J, with 18 bases between.